This TCR beta chain was found in a study of T cell responses to AZD1222 COVID-19 vaccine. General observations from the study: Spike-specific TCR repertoires showed rising breadth and depth after two AZD1222 doses. At study baseline, merely a handful of AZD1222 recipients were seropositive. The donor group comprised mostly white British people and more females; the analysis possibly underestimated clonal diversity.

This clone was counted between two and nine times. Its antigen remains unidentified. Sequencing used immunoSEQ multiplex PCR; TCRdb keeps in-frame clones, though not all of them. The data show over 150,000 clones, approximately 90% seen once. Between the trimmed V and J ends, which lost 5 bases and 4 bases, there was a span of 17 bases. This CDR3 spans 15 amino acids. CDR1 is SGHTA, CDR2 FQGNSA, per germline. This material consisted of peripheral blood, taken 28 days after the second AZD1222 dose. The J gene is TRBJ1-2, the V gene TRBV7-2, with TRBD1 as a possible D gene (5 bases). The sequence came from an adult who received the AZD1222 COVID-19 vaccine. The CDR3 is CASSRGLDGTYGYTF. CDR3 coding DNA: TGTGCCAGCAGCCGGGGACTGGACGGGACCTATGGCTACACCTTC.